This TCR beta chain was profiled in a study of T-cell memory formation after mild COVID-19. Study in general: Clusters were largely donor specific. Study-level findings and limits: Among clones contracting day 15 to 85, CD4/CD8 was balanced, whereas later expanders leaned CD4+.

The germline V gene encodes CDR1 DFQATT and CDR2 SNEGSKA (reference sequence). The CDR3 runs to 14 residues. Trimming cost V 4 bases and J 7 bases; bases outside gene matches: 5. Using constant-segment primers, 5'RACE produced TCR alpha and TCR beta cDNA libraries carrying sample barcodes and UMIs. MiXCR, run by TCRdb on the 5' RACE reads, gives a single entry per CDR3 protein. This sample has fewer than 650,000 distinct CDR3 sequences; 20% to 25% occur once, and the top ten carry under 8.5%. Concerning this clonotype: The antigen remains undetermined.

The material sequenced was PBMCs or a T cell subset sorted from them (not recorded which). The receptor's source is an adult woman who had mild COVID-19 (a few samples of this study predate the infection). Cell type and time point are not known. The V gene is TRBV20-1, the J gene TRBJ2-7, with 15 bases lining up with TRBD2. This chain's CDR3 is CSATGTSGGYEQYF. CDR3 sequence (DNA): TGCAGTGCTACCGGGACTAGCGGGGGGTATGAGCAGTACTTC.